This T cell receptor (beta chain) comes out of a study of T cell changes during pregnancy in multiple sclerosis. The CDR3 totals 14 residues. Unmatched junction bases numbered 4, after V lost 5 bases and J lost 3 bases. Germline CDR1 is SNHLY and CDR2 is FYNNEI. Clones were sequenced by immunoSEQ multiplex PCR, and TCRdb holds only the in-frame ones, with some missing. The table records 93,000 or so clones, 92% of them present only once. This sequence was found in a female donor with multiple sclerosis, enrolled in a pregnancy study. J is TRBJ2-7 and V is TRBV2, with 10 bases identical to TRBD1. The material was peripheral blood, obtained after pregnancy. The CDR3 DNA sequence: TGTGCCAGCAGTCTGACAGGGGGCTACTACGAGCAGTACTTC. The encoded protein is CASSLTGGYYEQYF. Drawing the rest from reference TRBV2 and TRBJ2-7, the complete variable domain is EPEVTQTPSHQVTQMGQEVILRCVPISNHLYFYWYRQILGQKVEFLVSFYNNEISEKSEIFDDQFSVERPDGSNFTLKIRSTKLEDSAMYFCASSLTGGYYEQYFGPGTRLTVT.